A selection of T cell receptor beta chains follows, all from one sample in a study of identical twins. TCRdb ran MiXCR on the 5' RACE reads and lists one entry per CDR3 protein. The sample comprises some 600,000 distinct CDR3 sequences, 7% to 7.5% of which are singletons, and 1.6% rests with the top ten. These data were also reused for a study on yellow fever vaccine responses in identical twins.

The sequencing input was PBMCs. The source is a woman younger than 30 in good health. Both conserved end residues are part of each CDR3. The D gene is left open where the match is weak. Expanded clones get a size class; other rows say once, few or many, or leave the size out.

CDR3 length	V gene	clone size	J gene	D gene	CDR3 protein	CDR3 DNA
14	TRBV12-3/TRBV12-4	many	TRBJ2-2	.	CASSLGGRTGELFF	TGTGCCAGCAGTTTAGGGGGGCGCACCGGGGAGCTGTTTTTT
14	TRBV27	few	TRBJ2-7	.	CASSYNGGSYEQYF	TGTGCCAGCAGTTACAACGGAGGCTCCTACGAGCAGTACTTC
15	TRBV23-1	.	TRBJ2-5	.	CASSQYPGIRETQYF	TGCGCCAGCAGTCAATACCCAGGGATAAGAGAGACCCAGTACTTC
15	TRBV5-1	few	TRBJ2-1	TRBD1	CASSFRDRGFHEQFF	TGCGCCAGCAGCTTCCGGGACAGGGGGTTTCATGAGCAGTTCTTC
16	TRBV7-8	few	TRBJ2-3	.	CASSSLQGWGTDTQYF	TGTGCCAGCAGCTCCCTCCAGGGTTGGGGCACAGATACGCAGTATTTT
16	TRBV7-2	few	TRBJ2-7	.	CASSPQTGGVSYEQYF	TGTGCCAGCAGCCCTCAAACAGGGGGGGTTTCCTACGAGCAGTACTTC
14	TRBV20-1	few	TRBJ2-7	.	CSASIGGRRDEQYF	TGCAGTGCTAGTATCGGGGGTAGGCGGGACGAGCAGTACTTC
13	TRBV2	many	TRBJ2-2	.	CASTTSTTGELFF	TGTGCCAGCACGACTAGTACCACCGGGGAGCTGTTTTTT
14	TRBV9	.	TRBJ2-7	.	CASSVAGASYEQYF	TGTGCCAGCAGCGTAGCGGGAGCCTCCTACGAGCAGTACTTC
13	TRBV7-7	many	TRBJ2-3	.	CASSLGVTDTQYF	TGTGCCAGCAGTTTAGGAGTCACAGATACGCAGTATTTT
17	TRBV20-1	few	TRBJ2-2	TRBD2	CSARDPLAGGNTGELFF	TGCAGTGCTAGAGATCCCTTAGCGGGGGGGAACACCGGGGAGCTGTTTTTT
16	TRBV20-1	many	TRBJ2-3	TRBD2	CSARGASGSGADTQYF	TGCAGTGCTAGGGGGGCTAGCGGGAGTGGGGCAGATACGCAGTATTTT
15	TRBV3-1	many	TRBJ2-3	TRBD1	CASSLDRGATDTQYF	TGTGCCAGCAGCCTGGACAGGGGAGCCACAGATACGCAGTATTTT
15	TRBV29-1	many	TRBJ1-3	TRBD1	CSALQGSSSGNTIYF	TGCAGCGCTCTACAGGGGTCGAGCTCTGGAAACACCATATATTTT
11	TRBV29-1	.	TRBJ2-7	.	CSVFENYEQYF	TGCAGCGTCTTTGAGAACTACGAGCAGTACTTC
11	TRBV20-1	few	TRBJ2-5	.	CSASTQWTQYF	TGCAGTGCTAGTACCCAGTGGACCCAGTACTTC
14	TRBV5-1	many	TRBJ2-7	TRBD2	CASSLWGGHKEQYF	TGCGCCAGCAGCTTGTGGGGAGGGCACAAGGAGCAGTACTTC
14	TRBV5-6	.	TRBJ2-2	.	CASSPVAGTGELFF	TGTGCCAGCAGCCCGGTAGCCGGCACCGGGGAGCTGTTTTTT
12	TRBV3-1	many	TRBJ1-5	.	CASSQGDQPQHF	TGTGCCAGCAGCCAAGGGGATCAGCCCCAGCATTTT
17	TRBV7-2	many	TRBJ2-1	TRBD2	CASSTRLAGVSYNEQFF	TGTGCCAGCAGCACCAGACTAGCGGGAGTAAGCTACAATGAGCAGTTCTTC
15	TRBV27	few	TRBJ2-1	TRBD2	CASNPGGNSYNEQFF	TGTGCCAGCAACCCGGGGGGTAACTCCTACAATGAGCAGTTCTTC
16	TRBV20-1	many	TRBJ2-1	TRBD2	CSASTGTSGGAGEQFF	TGCAGTGCCTCGACCGGGACTAGCGGGGGGGCAGGGGAGCAGTTCTTC
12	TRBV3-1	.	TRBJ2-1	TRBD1	CASSQTGPEQFF	TGTGCCAGCAGCCAGACAGGGCCTGAGCAGTTCTTC
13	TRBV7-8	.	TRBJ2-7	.	CASRPTEDHEQYF	TGTGCCAGCAGACCCACAGAAGACCACGAGCAGTACTTC
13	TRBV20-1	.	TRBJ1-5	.	CSASLKGFQPQHF	TGCAGTGCTAGTCTGAAAGGGTTTCAGCCCCAGCATTTT